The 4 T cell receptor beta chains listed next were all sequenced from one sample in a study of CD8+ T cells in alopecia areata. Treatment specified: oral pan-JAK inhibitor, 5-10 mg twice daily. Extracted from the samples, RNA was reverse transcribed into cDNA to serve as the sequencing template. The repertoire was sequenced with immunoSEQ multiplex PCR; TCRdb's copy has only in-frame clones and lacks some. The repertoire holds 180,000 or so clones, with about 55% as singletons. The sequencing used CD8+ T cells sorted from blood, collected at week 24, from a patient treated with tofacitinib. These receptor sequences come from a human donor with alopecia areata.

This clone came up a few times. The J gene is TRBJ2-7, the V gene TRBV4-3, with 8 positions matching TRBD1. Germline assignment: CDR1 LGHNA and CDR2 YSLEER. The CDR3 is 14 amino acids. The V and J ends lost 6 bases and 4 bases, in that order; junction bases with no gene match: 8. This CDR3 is CASSTDRGSYEQYF. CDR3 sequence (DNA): TGCGCCAGCAGTACCGACAGGGGTTCTTACGAGCAGTACTTC.

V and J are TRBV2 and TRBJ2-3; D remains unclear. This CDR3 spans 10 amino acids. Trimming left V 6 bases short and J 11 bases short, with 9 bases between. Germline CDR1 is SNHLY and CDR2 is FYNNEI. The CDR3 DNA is TGTGCCAGCAGGGCGGACCGGCAGTATTTT. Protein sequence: CASRADRQYF.

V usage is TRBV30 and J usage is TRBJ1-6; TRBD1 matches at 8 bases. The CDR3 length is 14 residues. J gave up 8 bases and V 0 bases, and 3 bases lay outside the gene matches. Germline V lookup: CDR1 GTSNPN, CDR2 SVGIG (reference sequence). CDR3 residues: CAWSVGTGYSPLHF. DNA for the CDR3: TGTGCCTGGAGTGTGGGGACAGGATATTCACCCCTCCACTTT.

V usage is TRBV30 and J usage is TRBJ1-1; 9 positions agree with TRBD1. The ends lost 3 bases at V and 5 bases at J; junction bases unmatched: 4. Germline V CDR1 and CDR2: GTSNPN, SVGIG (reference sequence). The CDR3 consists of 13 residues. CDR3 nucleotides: TGTGCCTGGAGCGACAGGGGGGGGACTGAAGCTTTCTTT. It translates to CAWSDRGGTEAFF.